Sequencing of this TCR beta chain was carried out in a study of T cell repertoires in cytomegalovirus infection. From germline, CDR1 is MDHEN and CDR2 SYDVKM. V lost 5 bases and J 11 bases, leaving 7 bases between the germline ends. This CDR3 is built from 11 residues. TCRdb recomputed calls from the reads with MiXCR, one row per CDR3 protein. This sample has about 150,000 distinct CDR3 sequences, with about 31% found just once. This clonotype was found many times. Its specificity is unknown. Study-wide results and caveats: Ex vivo, HLA-C-restricted CMV-specific TCR beta clonotypes prevailed over the rest of the response.

The chain combines TRBV28 with TRBJ1-6; D uncertain. The sample in question was CD8+ T cells from cultured PBMCs, obtained from culture after CMV antigen stimulation. The sequence was collected from a human donor in good health (CMV status not recorded). Some clones in this sample may be carry-over from other donors' samples. The CDR3 spells CASSASTPLHF. The CDR3 coding sequence is TGTGCCAGCAGTGCGTCCACACCCCTCCACTTT.